These 2 T cell receptor beta chains were sequenced from one sample in a study of cytomegalovirus exposure and HLA in healthy donors. The PCR had 60 Vbeta and 13 Jbeta primers. Clones were read by immunoSEQ multiplex PCR, and TCRdb kept only the in-frame ones, dropping some. The table lists around 65,000 clones, roughly two thirds of them singletons. Sequencing was done on a sample of PBMCs. These receptors originate from a young man in good health and CMV-seronegative.

This clone has only a few counts. The rearrangement joins TRBV14 to TRBJ1-2; D possibly corresponds to TRBD1 (6 bases). Deletions cut 0 bases from V and 4 bases from J, with 6 bases between. The germline V gene has CDR1 SGHDN and CDR2 FVKESK. The CDR3 spans 13 residues. DNA for the CDR3: TGTGCCAGCAGCCAAGAGGGGGCCTATGGCTACACCTTC. Translation: CASSQEGAYGYTF.

The chain joins TRBV7-9 to TRBJ1-6; TRBD1 matches at 7 bases. After removal of 5 bases from V and 4 bases from J, the junction contained 8 bases not matched to a gene. This CDR3 contains 16 residues. In germline, CDR1 is SEHNR, CDR2 FQNEAQ (reference sequence). Here the CDR3 reads CASSPPATGYNSPLHF. CDR3 bases: TGTGCCAGCAGCCCCCCCGCGACAGGGTATAATTCACCCCTCCACTTT.